Each of the 28 T cell receptor beta chains below was sequenced from the same sample in a study of shared clonotypes between healthy human individuals. Libraries were prepared by immunoSEQ multiplex PCR; TCRdb keeps only in-frame clonotypes and omits some of them. The repertoire holds around 2,100,000 clones, with just under 95% as singletons. CD45RO-negative cells were positively selected for CCR7, leaving out terminally differentiated effector memory CD45RA+ cells. The sequenced sample was naive CD8+ T cells sorted from blood. These receptors were collected from a man between 18 and 29 years old in good health.

The rearrangement uses TRBV27 and TRBJ2-6; a weak D match, TRBD2 (6 bases). CDR3 length equals 15 residues. Trimming cost V 6 bases and J 0 bases, with 9 bases left between them. In germline, CDR1 is MNHEY, CDR2 SMNVEV (reference sequence). For the CDR3, the DNA is TGTGCCAGCAGCGGGACTGGCTCTGGGGCCAACGTCCTGACTTTC. It codes for CASSGTGSGANVLTF.

CDR3 protein: CASSTPVRAHEQYF. The DNA of the CDR3 is TGTGCCAGCAGCACTCCGGTGAGGGCCCACGAGCAGTACTTC. This sequence joins TRBV5-4 and TRBJ2-7, with D perhaps TRBD2 (5 bases). V was trimmed by 4 bases and J by 5 bases, leaving 16 bases between them. The CDR3 consists of 14 residues. Germline loops: CDR1 SGHNT, CDR2 YYREEE (reference sequence).

The V and J genes are TRBV29-1 and TRBJ2-7; D unresolved. Germline V CDR1 and CDR2: SQVTM, ANQGSEA. The V end was cut by 4 bases, the J end by 5 bases, with 15 bases between. The CDR3 has 13 residues. CDR3 DNA: TGCAGCGTTGGCTTCGCCGGGCCTCACGAGCAGTACTTC. Encoded protein: CSVGFAGPHEQYF.

V is TRBV11-2 and J is TRBJ2-4; tentative D call: TRBD2 (6 bases). CDR3 length: 16 residues. Germline V gene lookup returns CDR1 SGHAT and CDR2 FQNNGV. V dropped 1 base and J dropped 8 bases, with 18 bases sitting between them. CDR3 sequence reads: CASSLVPSARGDIQYF. CDR3 in DNA: TGTGCCAGCAGCTTAGTCCCTAGCGCCCGTGGAGACATTCAGTACTTC.

This chain links TRBV5-6 with TRBJ1-4, with no clear D. V lost 3 bases and J 8 bases, leaving 14 bases between the germline ends. In germline, CDR1 is SGHDT, CDR2 YYEEEE. This CDR3 spans 14 amino acids. This chain's CDR3 is CASSSEFDGEKLFF. The CDR3 nucleotides are TGTGCCAGCAGCTCCGAATTCGACGGGGAAAAACTGTTTTTT.

This chain uses TRBV10-1 with TRBJ2-3; D might be TRBD2 (6 bases). Germline V gene data show CDR1 as WNHNN and CDR2 as SYGVQD (reference sequence). The CDR3 is made up of 16 amino acids. V gave up 4 bases and J gave up 0 bases, with 14 bases separating them. CDR3 nucleotide sequence: TGCGCCAGCAGTGGCCCGGGACTGTCTAGCACAGATACGCAGTATTTT. Its translation: CASSGPGLSSTDTQYF.

This sequence joins TRBV30 and TRBJ2-2; the D call may be TRBD1 or TRBD2 (6 bases each). The CDR3 is 15 amino acids. Trimming pared 4 bases from V and 0 bases from J, leaving 12 bases between. Germline lookup yields CDR1 GTSNPN and CDR2 SVGIG (reference sequence). The CDR3 DNA sequence: TGTGCCTGGACAAGGGGGGCTACGAACACCGGGGAGCTGTTTTTT. As protein: CAWTRGATNTGELFF.

The genes are TRBV6-1 and TRBJ1-2; maybe TRBD1 (6 bases). Trimming took off 7 bases at V and 3 bases at J, with 9 bases between the two ends. The germline CDR1 and CDR2 sequences are MNHNS and SASEGT. The CDR3 spans 12 residues. The CDR3 nucleotides are TGTGCCAGCATGGACAGTTACTATGGCTACACCTTC. As protein: CASMDSYYGYTF.

For this clone: Distinct nucleotide sequences in the sample also encode this CDR3. The J gene is TRBJ2-7, the V gene TRBV27, with TRBD1 as a possible D gene (6 bases). CDR3 size: 13 residues. Germline CDR1 MNHEY, CDR2 SMNVEV (reference sequence). V shed 1 base and J shed 4 bases, with 8 bases lying between them. The CDR3 loop reads CASSLLQGYEQYF. DNA for the CDR3: TGTGCCAGCAGTTTATTACAGGGTTACGAGCAGTACTTC.

The chain carries TRBV5-3 and TRBJ2-3, with TRBD2 identical over 9 bases. Being an ORF, TRBV5-3 has a function that is uncertain. The CDR3 is 14 residues long. The V gene end was trimmed by 7 bases and the J gene end by 1 base; junction bases not matched to a gene: 4. Here the CDR3 reads CARGSGSGTDTQYF. CDR3 bases: TGTGCCAGAGGTAGCGGGAGTGGCACAGATACGCAGTATTTT.

V is TRBV27 and J is TRBJ2-1; possible D gene TRBD2, 5 bases. Trimming took 8 bases from V and 2 from J, leaving 13 bases between them. Germline V gene data show CDR1 as MNHEY and CDR2 as SMNVEV (reference sequence). The CDR3 is 14 amino acids. The CDR3 loop is CASSNGNAYNEQFF. The CDR3 coding sequence is TGTGCCAGCTCGAACGGGAACGCCTACAATGAGCAGTTCTTC.

The chain is built from TRBV5-1 and TRBJ2-7; D is unresolved. The CDR3 has 14 amino acids. V lost 4 bases and J 0 bases, leaving 11 bases between the germline ends. From germline, CDR1 is SGHRS and CDR2 YFSETQ. The DNA for the CDR3 is TGCGCCAGCAGCCCCGGACGTTCCTCCTACGAGCAGTACTTC. This sequence encodes CASSPGRSSYEQYF.

V gene TRBV7-9 combines with J gene TRBJ1-2; 8 bases map to TRBD1. The V segment lost 5 bases and the J segment 3 bases; nucleotides outside the gene matches: 8. The CDR3 is made up of 15 amino acids. CDR1 and CDR2 from the germline V gene are SEHNR and FQNEAQ (reference sequence). In DNA form, the CDR3 reads TGTGCCAGCAGCCTCGGACAGGGCCACGACTATGGCTACACCTTC. Translated: CASSLGQGHDYGYTF.

In regard to this clone: The same CDR3 also results from other DNA sequences found in this sample. The chain couples TRBV5-1 to TRBJ2-7; perhaps TRBD1 as D (5 bases). The CDR3 is made up of 12 amino acids. CDR1 is SGHRS and CDR2 is YFSETQ in the germline V gene. The germline V and J ends were trimmed by 0 bases and 4 bases, with 5 bases remaining between them. In DNA form, the CDR3 reads TGCGCCAGCAGCTTGGAGGGGTACGAGCAGTACTTC. Translated, it gives CASSLEGYEQYF.

V is TRBV9 and J is TRBJ2-7; D unresolved. The length of the CDR3 is 15 residues. The germline V and J ends were trimmed by 4 bases and 0 bases, with 14 bases remaining between them. Germline V gene sequence: CDR1 SGDLS, CDR2 YYNGEE. CDR3 residues: CASSTTPGPSYEQYF. The DNA for the CDR3 is TGTGCCAGCAGCACCACCCCCGGGCCCTCCTACGAGCAGTACTTC.

The chain carries TRBV7-8 and TRBJ2-7, with D perhaps matching TRBD1 (6 bases). This CDR3 contains 13 residues. Trimming left V 2 bases short and J 6 bases short, with 11 bases between. CDR1 and CDR2 from the germline V gene are SGHVS and FQNEAQ. The CDR3 DNA follows: TGTGCCAGCAGCTTAAACAGGGTTGGCGAGCAGTACTTC. Amino acid sequence: CASSLNRVGEQYF.

This clone showed up just once. The V and J genes are TRBV28 and TRBJ1-4; no clear D gene. V was trimmed by 4 bases and J by 4 bases, leaving 13 bases between them. Germline V gene data show CDR1 as MDHEN and CDR2 as SYDVKM. The CDR3 is 15 residues long. The CDR3 coding sequence is TGTGCCAGCAGTTCCCGGGCCCTCGGTAATGAAAAACTGTTTTTT. This codes for CASSSRALGNEKLFF.

In the case of this clone: Other DNA sequences in the same sample also yield this CDR3. This chain links TRBV7-2 with TRBJ2-7, with 7 positions matching TRBD2. Per the germline V gene, CDR1 is SGHTA and CDR2 is FQGNSA. The V segment lost 1 base and the J segment 2 bases; nucleotides outside the gene matches: 2. The CDR3 is 14 residues long. The CDR3: CASSLGLAAYEQYF. The CDR3 nucleotides read TGTGCCAGCAGCTTAGGCCTAGCGGCCTACGAGCAGTACTTC.

The rearrangement links TRBV30 to TRBJ1-1; D ambiguous. This CDR3 has 18 residues. V was trimmed by 0 bases and J by 0 bases, leaving 20 bases between them. The germline V gene has CDR1 GTSNPN and CDR2 SVGIG (reference sequence). CDR3: CAWSVTDNWGAMNTEAFF. The CDR3 DNA sequence: TGTGCCTGGAGTGTAACAGATAATTGGGGTGCCATGAACACTGAAGCTTTCTTT.

This chain joins TRBV6-5 and TRBJ2-5; TRBD1 agrees at 7 bases. The CDR3 contains 14 residues. The V gene end was trimmed by 4 bases and the J gene end by 4 bases; junction bases not matched to a gene: 6. The germline V gene encodes CDR1 MNHEY and CDR2 SVGAGI. CDR3 in amino acids: CASSFTGDLETQYF. For the CDR3, the DNA is TGTGCCAGCAGTTTCACAGGGGATTTAGAGACCCAGTACTTC.

This clone was observed a single time. In the same sample, other DNA sequences code for this CDR3. V and J are TRBV27 and TRBJ2-7; 7 bases match TRBD1. This CDR3 contains 13 residues. CDR1 is MNHEY, CDR2 SMNVEV, per germline (reference sequence). V was pared by 5 bases and J by 1 base, with 2 bases of the junction left unmatched. The CDR3 protein is CASSTGVSYEQYF. As DNA, the CDR3 is TGTGCCAGCAGTACAGGGGTGTCCTACGAGCAGTACTTC.

The chain joins TRBV28 to TRBJ1-5; weak D call: TRBD1 (5 bases). Per germline, CDR1 MDHEN and CDR2 SYDVKM. The CDR3 runs 15 residues. The germline V and J ends were trimmed by 3 bases and 2 bases, with 11 bases remaining between them. CDR3 coding DNA: TGTGCCAGCAGTTTTCAGGGCTTGGGCAATCAGCCCCAGCATTTT. It encodes CASSFQGLGNQPQHF.

The chain joins TRBV4-1 to TRBJ2-7; 8 bases line up with TRBD1. J was trimmed by 4 bases and V by 0 bases; bases with no gene match: 5. The CDR3 sequence is 15 residues long. Germline values: CDR1 MGHRA, CDR2 YSYEKL. CDR3 coding DNA: TGCGCCAGCAGCCAAGATGGGCAGGGGGCGTACGAGCAGTACTTC. The encoded protein is CASSQDGQGAYEQYF.

This clone was counted a few times. The rearrangement uses TRBV29-1 and TRBJ1-1, with TRBD1 matching 7 bases. The CDR3 runs 14 residues. V lost 5 bases to trimming and J lost 3 bases; unmatched junction nucleotides: 9. Germline assignment: CDR1 SQVTM and CDR2 ANQGSEA. This CDR3 is CSVLDRALDTEAFF. CDR3 DNA: TGCAGCGTTCTCGACAGGGCTTTAGACACTGAAGCTTTCTTT.

Of note for this clone: Other DNA sequences of this sample code for an identical CDR3. The rearrangement uses TRBV28 and TRBJ2-7; D is possibly TRBD1 (6 bases). Germline values: CDR1 MDHEN, CDR2 SYDVKM. This CDR3 contains 13 residues. Between the trimmed V and J ends, which lost 5 bases and 3 bases, there was a span of 11 bases. Written as DNA, the CDR3 is TGTGCCAGCAGTCCCAGGGGCGGCTACGAGCAGTACTTC. It translates to CASSPRGGYEQYF. Full variable domain (missing parts from reference TRBV28 and TRBJ2-7): DVKVTQSSRYLVKRTGEKVFLECVQDMDHENMFWYRQDPGLGLRLIYFSYDVKMKEKGDIPEGYSVSREKKERFSLILESASTNQTSMYLCASSPRGGYEQYFGPGTRLTVT.

CDR3 coding DNA: TGCGCCAGCAGTGACGTAGGGGACTCAACTGAAGCTTTCTTT. Translation gives CASSDVGDSTEAFF. The gene calls are TRBV10-2 and TRBJ1-1, with a weak D call TRBD1 (5 bases). Trimming took off 3 bases at V and 5 bases at J, with 13 bases between the two ends. Germline CDR1 WSHSY, CDR2 SAAADI. This CDR3 is built from 14 residues.

The gene calls are TRBV4-2 and TRBJ2-3, with TRBD2 matching over 7 bases. The germline gives CDR1 LGHNA, CDR2 YNFKEQ. V lost 0 bases to trimming and J lost 4 bases; unmatched junction nucleotides: 7. The CDR3 extends over 16 amino acids. CDR3 residues: CASSQEVAGEADTQYF. The CDR3 nucleotides are TGTGCCAGCAGCCAAGAGGTGGCGGGGGAGGCAGATACGCAGTATTTT.

The chain joins TRBV5-8 to TRBJ2-5; 9 bases agree with TRBD1. J lost 4 bases, V lost 4 bases, and 8 bases had no gene match. The germline CDR1 and CDR2 sequences are SGHTS and YDEGEE. The CDR3 sequence is 15 residues long. The CDR3 region is CASSQDRGGRETQYF. The CDR3 DNA reads TGTGCCAGCAGCCAAGACAGGGGGGGAAGAGAGACCCAGTACTTC.